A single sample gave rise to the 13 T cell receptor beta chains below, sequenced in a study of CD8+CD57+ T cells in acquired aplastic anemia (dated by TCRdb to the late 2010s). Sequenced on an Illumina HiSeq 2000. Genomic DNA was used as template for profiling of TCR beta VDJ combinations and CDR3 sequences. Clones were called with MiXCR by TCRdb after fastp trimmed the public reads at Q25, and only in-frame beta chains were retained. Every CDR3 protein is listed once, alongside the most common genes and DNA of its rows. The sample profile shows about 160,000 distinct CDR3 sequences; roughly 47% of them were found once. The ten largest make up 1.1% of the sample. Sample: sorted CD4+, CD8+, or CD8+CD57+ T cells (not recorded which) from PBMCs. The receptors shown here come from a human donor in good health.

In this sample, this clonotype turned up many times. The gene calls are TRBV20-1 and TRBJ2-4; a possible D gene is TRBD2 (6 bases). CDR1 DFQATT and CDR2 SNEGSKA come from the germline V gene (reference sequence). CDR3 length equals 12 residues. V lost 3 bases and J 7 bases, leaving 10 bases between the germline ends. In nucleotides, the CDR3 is TGCAGTGCTAGCGGGGGTGTGAACATTCAGTACTTC. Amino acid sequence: CSASGGVNIQYF.

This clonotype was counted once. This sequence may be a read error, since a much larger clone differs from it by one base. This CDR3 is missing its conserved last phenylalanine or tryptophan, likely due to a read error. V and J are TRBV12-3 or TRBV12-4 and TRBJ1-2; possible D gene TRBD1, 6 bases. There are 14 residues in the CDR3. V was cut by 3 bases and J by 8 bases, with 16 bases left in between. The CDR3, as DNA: TGTGCCAGCAGTTTTTGGGGAGATAGGGGGGGCTACACCCTC. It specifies CASSFWGDRGGYTL.

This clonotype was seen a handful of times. The CDR3: CASSYTGGMNTEAFF. In DNA, the CDR3 is TGTGCCAGCAGTTATACAGGGGGCATGAACACTGAAGCTTTCTTT. This chain joins TRBV6-5 and TRBJ1-1; the match to TRBD1 covers 9 bases. V was pared by 3 bases and J by 0 bases, with 2 bases of the junction left unmatched. There are 15 residues in the CDR3. Germline V lookup: CDR1 MNHEY, CDR2 SVGAGI.

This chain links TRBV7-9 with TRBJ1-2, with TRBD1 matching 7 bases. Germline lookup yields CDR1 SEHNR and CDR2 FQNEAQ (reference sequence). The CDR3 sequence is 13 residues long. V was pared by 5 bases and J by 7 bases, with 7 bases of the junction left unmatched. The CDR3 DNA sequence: TGTGCCAGCAGCACAACAGGGGCGAGTGGCTACACCTTC. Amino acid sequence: CASSTTGASGYTF. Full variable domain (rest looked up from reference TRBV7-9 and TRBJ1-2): DTGVSQNPRHKITKRGQNVTFRCDPISEHNRLYWYRQTLGQGPEFLTYFQNEAQLEKSRLLSDRFSAERPKGSFSTLEIQRTEQGDSAMYLCASSTTGASGYTFGSGTRLTVV.

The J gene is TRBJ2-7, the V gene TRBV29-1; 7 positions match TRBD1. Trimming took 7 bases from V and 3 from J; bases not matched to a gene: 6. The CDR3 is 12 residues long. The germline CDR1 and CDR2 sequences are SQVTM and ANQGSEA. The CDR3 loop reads CSASTGIYEQYF. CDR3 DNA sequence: TGCAGCGCCTCGACAGGGATCTACGAGCAGTACTTC.

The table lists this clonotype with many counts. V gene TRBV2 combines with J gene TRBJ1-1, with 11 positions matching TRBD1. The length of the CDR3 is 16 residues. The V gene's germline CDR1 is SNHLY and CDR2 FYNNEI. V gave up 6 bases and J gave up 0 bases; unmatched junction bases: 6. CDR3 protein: CASRDRGRKVNTEAFF. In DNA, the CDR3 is TGTGCCAGCAGGGACAGGGGGCGAAAGGTGAACACTGAAGCTTTCTTT. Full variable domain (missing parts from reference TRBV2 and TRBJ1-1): EPEVTQTPSHQVTQMGQEVILRCVPISNHLYFYWYRQILGQKVEFLVSFYNNEISEKSEIFDDQFSVERPDGSNFTLKIRSTKLEDSAMYFCASRDRGRKVNTEAFFGQGTRLTVV.

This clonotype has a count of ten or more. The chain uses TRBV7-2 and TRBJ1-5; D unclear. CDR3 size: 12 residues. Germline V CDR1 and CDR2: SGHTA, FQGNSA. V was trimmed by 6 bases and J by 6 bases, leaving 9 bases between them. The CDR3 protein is CASSFLFQPQHF. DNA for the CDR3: TGTGCCAGCAGTTTCCTTTTTCAGCCCCAGCATTTT.

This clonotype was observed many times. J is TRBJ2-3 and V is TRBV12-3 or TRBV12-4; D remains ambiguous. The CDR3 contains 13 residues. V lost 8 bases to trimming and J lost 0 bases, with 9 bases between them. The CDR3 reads CASRGSSTDTQYF. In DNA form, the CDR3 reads TGTGCCAGCCGCGGTTCTAGCACAGATACGCAGTATTTT.

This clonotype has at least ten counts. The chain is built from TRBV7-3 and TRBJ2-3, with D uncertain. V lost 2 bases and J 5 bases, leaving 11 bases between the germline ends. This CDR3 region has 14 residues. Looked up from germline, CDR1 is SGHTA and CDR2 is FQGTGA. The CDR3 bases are TGTGCCAGCAGCTTAGGGCTATCCGGAGATACGCAGTATTTT. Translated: CASSLGLSGDTQYF.

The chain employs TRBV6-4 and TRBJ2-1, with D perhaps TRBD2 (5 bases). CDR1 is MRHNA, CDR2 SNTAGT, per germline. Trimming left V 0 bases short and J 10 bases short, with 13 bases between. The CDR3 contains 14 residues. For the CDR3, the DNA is TGTGCCAGCAGTGACTCGATTGAAACGGGGGAGCAGTTCTTC. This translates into CASSDSIETGEQFF.

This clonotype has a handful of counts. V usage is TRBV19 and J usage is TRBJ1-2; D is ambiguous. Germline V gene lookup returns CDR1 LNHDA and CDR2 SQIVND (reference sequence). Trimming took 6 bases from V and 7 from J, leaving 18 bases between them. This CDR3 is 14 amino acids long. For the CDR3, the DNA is TGTGCCAGTAGGTCCGGGATGGAAAGTGGTGGCTACACCTTC. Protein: CASRSGMESGGYTF.

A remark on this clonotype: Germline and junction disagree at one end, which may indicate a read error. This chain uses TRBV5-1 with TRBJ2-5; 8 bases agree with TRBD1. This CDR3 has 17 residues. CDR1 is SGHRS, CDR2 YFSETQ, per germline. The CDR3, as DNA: TGCTCCAGCAGCTTGGGCCGACAGGGGATTCAGGGAGAGACCCAGTACTTC. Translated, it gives CSSSLGRQGIQGETQYF.

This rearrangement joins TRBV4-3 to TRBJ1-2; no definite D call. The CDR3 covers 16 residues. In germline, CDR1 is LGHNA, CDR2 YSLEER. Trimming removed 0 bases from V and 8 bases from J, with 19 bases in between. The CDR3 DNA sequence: TGCGCCAGCAGCCAAGACTGGACCGTCCGAGGCACGGGCTACACCTTC. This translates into CASSQDWTVRGTGYTF.